This T cell receptor (beta chain) was obtained from a study of cytomegalovirus exposure and HLA in healthy donors. Points from the study as a whole: The listing of some 170 TCR beta chains classed them as cytomegalovirus-associated.

The assay was immunoSEQ multiplex PCR, and TCRdb's table has in-frame clones only and misses some. The sample contains approximately 46,000 clones, about 91% of which appear only once. The donors were part of the roughly 130-subject validation cohort, which stood apart from the roughly 730-subject first cohort. With regard to this clone: Its antigen is currently unknown.

V gave up 6 bases and J gave up 2 bases, with 13 bases separating them. The CDR3 spans 14 residues. CDR1 is SEHNR, CDR2 FQNEAQ, per germline (reference sequence). This receptor was identified in a man aged 18 to 30 in good health and CMV-seronegative. The rearrangement uses TRBV7-9 and TRBJ1-2, with D perhaps matching TRBD1 (6 bases). Sample: PBMCs. CDR3 loop: CASRRQDRNYGYTF. The CDR3 coding sequence is TGTGCCAGCAGAAGACAGGATCGGAACTATGGCTACACCTTC. The full variable domain, completed using reference TRBV7-9 and TRBJ1-2, is DTGVSQNPRHKITKRGQNVTFRCDPISEHNRLYWYRQTLGQGPEFLTYFQNEAQLEKSRLLSDRFSAERPKGSFSTLEIQRTEQGDSAMYLCASRRQDRNYGYTFGSGTRLTVV.